This T cell receptor beta chain was identified in a study of shared clonotypes between healthy human individuals. An assay was performed, and its level was deep. Study processing details: With immunoSEQ giving junction-only sequences and no quality scores, filtering differed. The protocol was immunoSEQ multiplex PCR, while the TCRdb copy is restricted to in-frame clones and leaves out a portion. V and J calls and clone size are as listed in that table; D and trimming were resolved from the DNA. The sample holds 2 million to 3 million clones, 93% seen once. The germline gives CDR1 GTSNPN, CDR2 SVGIG (reference sequence). V dropped 4 bases and J dropped 7 bases, with 11 bases sitting between them. The CDR3 has 13 amino acids. Study-wide findings and caveats: Clonotype sharing across donors was expected to vary with sequencing depth. Clonotypes not shared had lower generation probabilities than those common to all four donors.

About this clone: The target antigen is unknown.

Sequencing was done on a sample of naive CD4+ T cells from PBMCs. The subset is: CD45RA+ positively selected. The sequence derives from a man aged 18 to 29 in good health. Some clones in this sample may be carry-over from other donors' samples. The J gene is TRBJ1-6, the V gene TRBV30; unclear D gene. CDR3: CAWNGESNSPLHF. In DNA, the CDR3 is TGTGCCTGGAACGGGGAATCGAATTCACCCCTCCACTTT.